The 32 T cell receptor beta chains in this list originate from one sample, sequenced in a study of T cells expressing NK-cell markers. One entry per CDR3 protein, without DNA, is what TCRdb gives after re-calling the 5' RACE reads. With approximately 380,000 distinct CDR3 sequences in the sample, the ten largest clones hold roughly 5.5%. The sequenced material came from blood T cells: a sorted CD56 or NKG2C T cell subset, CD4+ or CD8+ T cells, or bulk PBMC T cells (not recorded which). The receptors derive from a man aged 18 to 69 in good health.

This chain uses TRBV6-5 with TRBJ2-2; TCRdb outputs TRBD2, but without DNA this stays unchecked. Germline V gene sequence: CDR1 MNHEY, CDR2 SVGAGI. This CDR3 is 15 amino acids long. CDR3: CASSYGRLVTGELFF.

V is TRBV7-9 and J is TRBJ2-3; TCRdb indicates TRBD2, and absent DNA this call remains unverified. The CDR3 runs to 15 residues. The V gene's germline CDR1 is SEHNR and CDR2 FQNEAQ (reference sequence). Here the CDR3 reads CASSPTSTYTDTQYF.

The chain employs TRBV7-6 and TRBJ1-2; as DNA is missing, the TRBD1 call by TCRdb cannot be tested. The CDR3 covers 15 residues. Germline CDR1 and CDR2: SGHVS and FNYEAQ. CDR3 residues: CASSSLGVRSGGYTF.

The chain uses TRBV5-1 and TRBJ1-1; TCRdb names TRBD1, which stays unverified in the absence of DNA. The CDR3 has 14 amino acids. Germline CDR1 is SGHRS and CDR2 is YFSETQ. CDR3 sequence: CASSAQGVGTEAFF.

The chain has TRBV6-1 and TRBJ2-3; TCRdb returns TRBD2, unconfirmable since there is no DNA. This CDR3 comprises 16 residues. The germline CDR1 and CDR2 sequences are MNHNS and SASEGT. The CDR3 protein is CASRVTSGGPGDTQYF.

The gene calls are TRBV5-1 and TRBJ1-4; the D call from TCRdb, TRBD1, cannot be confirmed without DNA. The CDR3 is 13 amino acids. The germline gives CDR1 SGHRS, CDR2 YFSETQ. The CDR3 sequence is CASTGQENEKLFF.

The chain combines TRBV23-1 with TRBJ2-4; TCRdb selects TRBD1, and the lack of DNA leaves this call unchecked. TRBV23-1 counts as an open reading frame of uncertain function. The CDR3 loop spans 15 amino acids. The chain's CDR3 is CASSQGDWAKNIQYF.

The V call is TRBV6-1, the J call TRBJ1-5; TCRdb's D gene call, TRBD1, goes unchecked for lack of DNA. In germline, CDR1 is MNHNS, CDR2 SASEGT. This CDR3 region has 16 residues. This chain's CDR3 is CASNPPRATINQPQHF.

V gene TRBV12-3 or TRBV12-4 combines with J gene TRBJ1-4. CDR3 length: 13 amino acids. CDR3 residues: CASSLLQGEKLFF.

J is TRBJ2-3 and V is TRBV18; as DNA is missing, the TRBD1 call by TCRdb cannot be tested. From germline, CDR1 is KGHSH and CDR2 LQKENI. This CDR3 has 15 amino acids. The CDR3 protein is CASSPRQGYTDTQYF.

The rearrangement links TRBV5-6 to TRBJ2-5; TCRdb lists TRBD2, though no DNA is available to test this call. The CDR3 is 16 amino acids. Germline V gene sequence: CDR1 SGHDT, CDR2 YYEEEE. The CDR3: CASSLGPLAGVETQYF.

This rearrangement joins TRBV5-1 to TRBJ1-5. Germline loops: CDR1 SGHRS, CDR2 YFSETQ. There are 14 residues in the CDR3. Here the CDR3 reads CASSSGAGNQPQHF.

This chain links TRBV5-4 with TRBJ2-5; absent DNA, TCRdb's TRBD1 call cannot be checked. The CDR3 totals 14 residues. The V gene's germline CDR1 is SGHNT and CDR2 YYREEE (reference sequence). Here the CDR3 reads CASSLQAGGETQYF.

CDR3 residues: CSARPALYYSPLHF. V usage is TRBV20-1 and J usage is TRBJ1-6. The CDR3 loop spans 14 amino acids. Germline CDR1 reads DFQATT; CDR2 reads SNEGSKA (reference sequence).

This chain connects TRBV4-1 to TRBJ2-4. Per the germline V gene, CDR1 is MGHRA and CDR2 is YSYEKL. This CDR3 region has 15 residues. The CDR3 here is CASSQGLAAPNIQYF.

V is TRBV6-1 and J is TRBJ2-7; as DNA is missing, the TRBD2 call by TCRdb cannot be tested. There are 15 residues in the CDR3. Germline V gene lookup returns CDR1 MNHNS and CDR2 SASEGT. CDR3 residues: CASSGPGTRRYEQYF.

CDR3 sequence: CASSVGRNIQYF. The chain uses TRBV11-2 and TRBJ2-4. Looked up from germline, CDR1 is SGHAT and CDR2 is FQNNGV. This CDR3 has 12 amino acids. Variable domain in full (rest from reference TRBV11-2 and TRBJ2-4): EAGVAQSPRYKIIEKRQSVAFWCNPISGHATLYWYQQILGQGPKLLIQFQNNGVVDDSQLPKDRFSAERLKGVDSTLKIQPAKLEDSAVYLCASSVGRNIQYFGAGTRLSVL.

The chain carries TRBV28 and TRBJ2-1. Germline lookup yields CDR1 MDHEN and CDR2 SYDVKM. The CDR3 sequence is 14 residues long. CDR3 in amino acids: CASSFWPIYNEQFF. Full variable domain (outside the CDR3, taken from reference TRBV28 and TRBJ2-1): DVKVTQSSRYLVKRTGEKVFLECVQDMDHENMFWYRQDPGLGLRLIYFSYDVKMKEKGDIPEGYSVSREKKERFSLILESASTNQTSMYLCASSFWPIYNEQFFGPGTRLTVL.

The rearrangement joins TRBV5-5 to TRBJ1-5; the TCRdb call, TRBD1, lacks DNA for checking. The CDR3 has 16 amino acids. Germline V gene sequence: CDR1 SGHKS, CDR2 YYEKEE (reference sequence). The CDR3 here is CASSLVGGQRNQPQHF. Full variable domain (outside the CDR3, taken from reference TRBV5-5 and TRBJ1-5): DAGVTQSPTHLIKTRGQQVTLRCSPISGHKSVSWYQQVLGQGPQFIFQYYEKEERGRGNFPDRFSARQFPNYSSELNVNALLLGDSALYLCASSLVGGQRNQPQHFGDGTRLSIL.

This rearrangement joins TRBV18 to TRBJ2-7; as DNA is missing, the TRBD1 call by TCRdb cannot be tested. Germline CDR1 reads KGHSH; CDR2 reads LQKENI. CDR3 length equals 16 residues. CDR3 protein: CASSRSTGTGLREQYF.

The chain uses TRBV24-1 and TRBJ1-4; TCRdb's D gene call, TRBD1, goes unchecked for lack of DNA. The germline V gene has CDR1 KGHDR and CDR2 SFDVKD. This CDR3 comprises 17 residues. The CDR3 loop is CATSDRPYRGAEEKLFF.

The CDR3 sequence: CASRRQGVKETQYF. The rearrangement links TRBV2 to TRBJ2-5; TCRdb names TRBD1, which stays unverified in the absence of DNA. Germline V gives CDR1 SNHLY, CDR2 FYNNEI. This CDR3 region has 14 residues.

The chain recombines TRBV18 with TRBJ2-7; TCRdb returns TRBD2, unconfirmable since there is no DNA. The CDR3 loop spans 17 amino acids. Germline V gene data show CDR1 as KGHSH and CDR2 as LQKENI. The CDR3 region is CASSPQMVGARSYEQYF.

The CDR3 sequence: CASSLNGGATKNIQYF. The rearrangement joins TRBV5-6 to TRBJ2-4; TCRdb names TRBD2, which stays unverified in the absence of DNA. Germline CDR1 is SGHDT and CDR2 is YYEEEE. This CDR3 has 16 residues.

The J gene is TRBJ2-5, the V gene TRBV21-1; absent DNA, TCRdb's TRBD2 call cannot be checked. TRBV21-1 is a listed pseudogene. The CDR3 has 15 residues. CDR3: CASSLGRGVGETQYF.

The CDR3 reads CASSGAVQTGFYNSPLHF. V gene TRBV9 combines with J gene TRBJ1-6; the TRBD1 assignment by TCRdb is unverifiable without DNA. The germline gives CDR1 SGDLS, CDR2 YYNGEE. The CDR3 runs 18 residues.

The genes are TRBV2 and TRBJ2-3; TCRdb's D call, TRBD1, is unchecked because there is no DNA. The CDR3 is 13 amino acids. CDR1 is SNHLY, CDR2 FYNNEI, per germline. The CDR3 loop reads CASRPPTADTQYF.

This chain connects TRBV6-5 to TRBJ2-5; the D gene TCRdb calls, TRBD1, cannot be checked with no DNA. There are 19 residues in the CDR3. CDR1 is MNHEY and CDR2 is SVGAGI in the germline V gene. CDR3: CASSYARGSTPKIQETQYF.

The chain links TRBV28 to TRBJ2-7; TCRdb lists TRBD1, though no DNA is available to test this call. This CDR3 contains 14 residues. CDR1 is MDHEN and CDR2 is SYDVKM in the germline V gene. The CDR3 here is CASRRPLGPYEQYF.

CDR3 loop: CASSPRRGWGGIQYF. V is TRBV12-3 or TRBV12-4 and J is TRBJ2-4; with no DNA, the TCRdb D assignment of TRBD1 cannot be verified. CDR3 length: 15 amino acids.

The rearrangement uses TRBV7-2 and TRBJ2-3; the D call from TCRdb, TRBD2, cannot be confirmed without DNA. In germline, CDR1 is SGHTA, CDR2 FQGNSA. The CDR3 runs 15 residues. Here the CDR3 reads CASSSQRAGTDTQYF. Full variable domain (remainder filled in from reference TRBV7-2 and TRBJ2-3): GAGVSQSPSNKVTEKGKDVELRCDPISGHTALYWYRQSLGQGLEFLIYFQGNSAPDKSGLPSDRFSAERTGGSVSTLTIQRTQQEDSAVYLCASSSQRAGTDTQYFGPGTRLTVL.

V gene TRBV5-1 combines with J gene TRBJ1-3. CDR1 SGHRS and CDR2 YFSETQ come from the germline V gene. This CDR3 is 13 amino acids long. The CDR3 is CASSYGAGNTIYF.